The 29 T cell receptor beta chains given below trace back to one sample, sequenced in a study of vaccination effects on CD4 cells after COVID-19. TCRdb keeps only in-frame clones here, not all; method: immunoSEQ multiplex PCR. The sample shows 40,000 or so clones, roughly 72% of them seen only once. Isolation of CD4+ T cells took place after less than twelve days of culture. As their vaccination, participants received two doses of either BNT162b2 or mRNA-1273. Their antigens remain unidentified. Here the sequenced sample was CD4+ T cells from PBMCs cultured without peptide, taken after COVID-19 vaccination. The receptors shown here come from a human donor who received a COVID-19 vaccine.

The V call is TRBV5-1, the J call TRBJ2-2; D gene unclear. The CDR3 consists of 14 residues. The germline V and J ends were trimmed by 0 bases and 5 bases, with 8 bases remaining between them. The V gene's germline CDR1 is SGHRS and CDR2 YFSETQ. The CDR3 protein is CASSLAPATGELFF. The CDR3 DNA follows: TGCGCCAGCAGCTTGGCCCCTGCAACCGGGGAGCTGTTTTTT. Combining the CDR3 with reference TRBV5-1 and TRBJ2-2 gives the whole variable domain KAGVTQTPRYLIKTRGQQVTLSCSPISGHRSVSWYQQTPGQGLQFLFEYFSETQRNKGNFPGRFSGRQFSNSRSEMNVSTLELGDSALYLCASSLAPATGELFFGEGSRLTVL.

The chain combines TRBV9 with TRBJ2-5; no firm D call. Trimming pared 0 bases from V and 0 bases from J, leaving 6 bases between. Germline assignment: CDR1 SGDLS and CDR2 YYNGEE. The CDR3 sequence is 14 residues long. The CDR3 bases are TGTGCCAGCAGCGTAGCTACGTACCAAGAGACCCAGTACTTC. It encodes CASSVATYQETQYF. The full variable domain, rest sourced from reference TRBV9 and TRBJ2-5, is DSGVTQTPKHLITATGQRVTLRCSPRSGDLSVYWYQQSLDQGLQFLIQYYNGEERAKGNILERFSAQQFPDLHSELNLSSLELGDSALYFCASSVATYQETQYFGPGTRLLVL.

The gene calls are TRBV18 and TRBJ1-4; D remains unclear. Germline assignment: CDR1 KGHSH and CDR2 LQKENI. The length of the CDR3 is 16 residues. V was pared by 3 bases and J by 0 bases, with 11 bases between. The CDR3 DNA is TGTGCCAGCTCACCTACTGACGGCGCAACTAATGAAAAACTGTTTTTT. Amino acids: CASSPTDGATNEKLFF.

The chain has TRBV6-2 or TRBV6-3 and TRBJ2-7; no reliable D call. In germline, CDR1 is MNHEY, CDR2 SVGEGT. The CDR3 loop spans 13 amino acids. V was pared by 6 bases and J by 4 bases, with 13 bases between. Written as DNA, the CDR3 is TGTGCCAGCAGCTTTTTACGCGGTTACGAGCAGTACTTC. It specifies CASSFLRGYEQYF.

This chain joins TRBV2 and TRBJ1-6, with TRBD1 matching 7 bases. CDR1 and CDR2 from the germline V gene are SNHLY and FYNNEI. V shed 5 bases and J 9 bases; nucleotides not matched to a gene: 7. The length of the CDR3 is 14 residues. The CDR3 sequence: CASSTRTGGSPLHF. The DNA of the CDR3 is TGTGCCAGCAGTACTCGGACAGGAGGTTCACCCCTCCACTTT.

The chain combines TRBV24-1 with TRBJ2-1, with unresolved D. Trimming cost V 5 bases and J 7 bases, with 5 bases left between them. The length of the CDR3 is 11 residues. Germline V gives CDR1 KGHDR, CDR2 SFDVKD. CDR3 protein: CATSVQNEQFF. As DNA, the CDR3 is TGTGCCACCAGTGTACAAAATGAGCAGTTCTTC.

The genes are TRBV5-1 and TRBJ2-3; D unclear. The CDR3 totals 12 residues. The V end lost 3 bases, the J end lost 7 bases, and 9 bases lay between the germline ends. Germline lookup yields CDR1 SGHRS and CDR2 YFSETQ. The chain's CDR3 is CASSSGQHTQYF. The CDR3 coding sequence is TGCGCCAGCAGCTCGGGTCAACATACGCAGTATTTT. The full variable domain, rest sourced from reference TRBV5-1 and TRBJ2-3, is KAGVTQTPRYLIKTRGQQVTLSCSPISGHRSVSWYQQTPGQGLQFLFEYFSETQRNKGNFPGRFSGRQFSNSRSEMNVSTLELGDSALYLCASSSGQHTQYFGPGTRLTVL.

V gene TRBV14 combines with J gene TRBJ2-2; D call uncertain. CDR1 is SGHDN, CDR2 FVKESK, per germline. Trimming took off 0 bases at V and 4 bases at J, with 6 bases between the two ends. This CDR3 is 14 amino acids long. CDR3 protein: CASSQEQATGELFF. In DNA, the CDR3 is TGTGCCAGCAGCCAAGAGCAGGCCACCGGGGAGCTGTTTTTT.

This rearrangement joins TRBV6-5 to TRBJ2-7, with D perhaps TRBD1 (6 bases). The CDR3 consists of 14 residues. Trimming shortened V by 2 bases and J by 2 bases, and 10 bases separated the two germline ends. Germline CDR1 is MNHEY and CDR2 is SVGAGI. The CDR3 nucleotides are TGTGCCAGCAGTTACCTGGACAGCGCCTACGAGCAGTACTTC. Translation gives CASSYLDSAYEQYF.

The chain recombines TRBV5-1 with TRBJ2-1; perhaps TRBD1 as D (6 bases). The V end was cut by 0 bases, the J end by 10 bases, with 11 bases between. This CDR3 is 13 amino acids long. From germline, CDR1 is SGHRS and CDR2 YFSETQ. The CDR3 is CASSLGSRGEQFF. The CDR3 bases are TGCGCCAGCAGCTTGGGTTCTAGGGGGGAGCAGTTCTTC.

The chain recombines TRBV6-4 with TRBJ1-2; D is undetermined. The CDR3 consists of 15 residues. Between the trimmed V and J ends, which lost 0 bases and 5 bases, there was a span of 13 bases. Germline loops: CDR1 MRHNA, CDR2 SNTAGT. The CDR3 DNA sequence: TGTGCCAGCAGTGACTCGAAATCCGGGGTTTATGGCTACACCTTC. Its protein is CASSDSKSGVYGYTF.

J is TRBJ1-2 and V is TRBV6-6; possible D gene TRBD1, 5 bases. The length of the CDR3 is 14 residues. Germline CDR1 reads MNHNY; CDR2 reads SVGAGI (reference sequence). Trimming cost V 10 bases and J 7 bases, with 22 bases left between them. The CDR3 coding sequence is TGTGCCACCAAATCCCCCGGGGGGGTTGTTGGCTACACCTTC. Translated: CATKSPGGVVGYTF.

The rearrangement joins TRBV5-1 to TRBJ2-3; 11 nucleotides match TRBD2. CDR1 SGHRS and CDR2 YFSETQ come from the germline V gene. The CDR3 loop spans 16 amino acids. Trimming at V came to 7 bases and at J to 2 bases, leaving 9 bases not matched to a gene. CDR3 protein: CASQELAGDVTDTQYF. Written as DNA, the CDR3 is TGCGCCAGCCAGGAACTAGCGGGAGATGTCACAGATACGCAGTATTTT.

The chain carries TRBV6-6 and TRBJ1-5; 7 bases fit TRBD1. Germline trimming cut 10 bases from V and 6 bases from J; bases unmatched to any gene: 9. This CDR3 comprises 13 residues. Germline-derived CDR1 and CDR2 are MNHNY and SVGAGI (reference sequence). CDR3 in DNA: TGTGCCACCCTACGAAACAGGGGTCAGCCCCAGCATTTT. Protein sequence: CATLRNRGQPQHF.

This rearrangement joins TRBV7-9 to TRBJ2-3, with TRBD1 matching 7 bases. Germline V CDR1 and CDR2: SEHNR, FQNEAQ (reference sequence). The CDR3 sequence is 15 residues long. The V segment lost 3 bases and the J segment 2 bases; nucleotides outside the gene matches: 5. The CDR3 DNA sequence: TGTGCCAGCAGCTTCGGACAGGTATTCACAGATACGCAGTATTTT. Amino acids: CASSFGQVFTDTQYF. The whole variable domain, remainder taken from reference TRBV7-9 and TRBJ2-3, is DTGVSQNPRHKITKRGQNVTFRCDPISEHNRLYWYRQTLGQGPEFLTYFQNEAQLEKSRLLSDRFSAERPKGSFSTLEIQRTEQGDSAMYLCASSFGQVFTDTQYFGPGTRLTVL.

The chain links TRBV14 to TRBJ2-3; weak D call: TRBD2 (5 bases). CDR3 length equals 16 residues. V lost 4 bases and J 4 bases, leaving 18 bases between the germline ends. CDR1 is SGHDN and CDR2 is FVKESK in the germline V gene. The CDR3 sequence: CASSPQLDFQADTQYF. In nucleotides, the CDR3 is TGTGCCAGCAGCCCACAACTAGATTTTCAGGCAGATACGCAGTATTTT.

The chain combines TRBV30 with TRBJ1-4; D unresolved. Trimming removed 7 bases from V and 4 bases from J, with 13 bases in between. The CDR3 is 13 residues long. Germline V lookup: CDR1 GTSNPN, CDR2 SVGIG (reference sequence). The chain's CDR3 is CAYTERINEKLFF. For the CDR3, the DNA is TGTGCCTACACTGAACGAATTAATGAAAAACTGTTTTTT.

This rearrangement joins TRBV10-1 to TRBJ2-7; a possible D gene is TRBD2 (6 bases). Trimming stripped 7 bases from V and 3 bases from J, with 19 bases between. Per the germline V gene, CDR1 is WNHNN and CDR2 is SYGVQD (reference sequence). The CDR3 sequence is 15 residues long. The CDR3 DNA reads TGCGCCAGCATGGTCCGGACCTCAGCGGGCTACGAGCAGTACTTC. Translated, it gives CASMVRTSAGYEQYF.

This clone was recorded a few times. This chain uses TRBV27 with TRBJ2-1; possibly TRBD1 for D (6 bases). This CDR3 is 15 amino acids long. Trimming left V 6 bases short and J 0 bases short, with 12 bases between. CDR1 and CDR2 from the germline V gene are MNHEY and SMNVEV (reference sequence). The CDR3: CASRFRDNSYNEQFF. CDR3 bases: TGTGCCAGCAGATTCCGGGACAACTCCTACAATGAGCAGTTCTTC.

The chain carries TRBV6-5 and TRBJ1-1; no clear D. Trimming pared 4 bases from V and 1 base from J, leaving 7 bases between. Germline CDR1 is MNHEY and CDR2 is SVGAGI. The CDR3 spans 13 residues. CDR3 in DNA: TGTGCCAGCAGTTTCACCAGGAACACTGAAGCTTTCTTT. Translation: CASSFTRNTEAFF.

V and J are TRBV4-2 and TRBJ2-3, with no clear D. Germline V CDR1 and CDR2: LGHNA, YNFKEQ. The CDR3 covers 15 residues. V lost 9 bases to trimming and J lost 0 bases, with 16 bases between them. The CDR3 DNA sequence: TGTGCCAGTGGACGGATTCAAGCTAGCACAGATACGCAGTATTTT. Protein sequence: CASGRIQASTDTQYF.

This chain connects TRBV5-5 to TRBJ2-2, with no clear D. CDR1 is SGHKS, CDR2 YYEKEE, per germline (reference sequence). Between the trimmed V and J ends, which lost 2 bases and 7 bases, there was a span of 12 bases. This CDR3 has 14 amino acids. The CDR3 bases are TGTGCCAGCAGCTTTCCTTCCGGGTTCGGGGAGCTGTTTTTT. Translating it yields CASSFPSGFGELFF.

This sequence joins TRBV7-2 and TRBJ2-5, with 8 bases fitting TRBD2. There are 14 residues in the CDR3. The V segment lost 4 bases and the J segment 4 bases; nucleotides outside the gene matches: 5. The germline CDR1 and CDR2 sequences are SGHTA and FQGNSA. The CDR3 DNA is TGTGCCAGCAGCTCCGGGGGGGCGGGAGAGACCCAGTACTTC. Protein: CASSSGGAGETQYF.

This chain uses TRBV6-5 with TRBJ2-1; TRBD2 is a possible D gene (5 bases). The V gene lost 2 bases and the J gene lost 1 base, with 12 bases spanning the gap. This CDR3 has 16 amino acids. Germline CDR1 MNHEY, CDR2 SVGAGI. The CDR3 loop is CASSYGSGSSYNEQFF. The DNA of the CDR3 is TGTGCCAGCAGTTACGGTTCGGGGTCTTCCTACAATGAGCAGTTCTTC.

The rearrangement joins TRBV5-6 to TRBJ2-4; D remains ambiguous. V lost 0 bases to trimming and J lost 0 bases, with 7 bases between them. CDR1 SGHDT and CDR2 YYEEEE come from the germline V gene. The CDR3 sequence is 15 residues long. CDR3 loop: CASSLASLAKNIQYF. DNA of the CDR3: TGTGCCAGCAGCTTGGCGAGCCTAGCCAAAAACATTCAGTACTTC.

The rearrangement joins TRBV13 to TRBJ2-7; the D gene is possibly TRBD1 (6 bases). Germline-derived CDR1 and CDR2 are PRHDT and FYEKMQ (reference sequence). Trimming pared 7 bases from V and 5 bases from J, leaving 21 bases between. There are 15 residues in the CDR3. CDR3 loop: CASTPRGRIVHEQYF. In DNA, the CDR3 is TGTGCCAGCACCCCCAGGGGCAGGATCGTCCACGAGCAGTACTTC.

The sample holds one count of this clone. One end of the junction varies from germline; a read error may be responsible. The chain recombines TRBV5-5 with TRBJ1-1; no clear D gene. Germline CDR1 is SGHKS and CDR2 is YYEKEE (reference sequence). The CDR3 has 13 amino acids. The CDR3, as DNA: TGTGCCAGCGGAGCACTTGCTAGTATAGCGGGCACGTTT. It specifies CASGALASIAGTF. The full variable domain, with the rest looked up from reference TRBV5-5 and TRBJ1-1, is DAGVTQSPTHLIKTRGQQVTLRCSPISGHKSVSWYQQVLGQGPQFIFQYYEKEERGRGNFPDRFSARQFPNYSSELNVNALLLGDSALYLCASGALASIAGTFGQGTRLTVV.

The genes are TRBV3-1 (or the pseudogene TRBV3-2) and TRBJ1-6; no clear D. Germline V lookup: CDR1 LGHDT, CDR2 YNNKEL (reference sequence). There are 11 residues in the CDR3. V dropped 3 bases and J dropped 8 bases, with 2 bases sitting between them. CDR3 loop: CASSHDSPLHF. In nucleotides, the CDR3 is TGTGCCAGCAGCCACGATTCACCCCTCCACTTT.

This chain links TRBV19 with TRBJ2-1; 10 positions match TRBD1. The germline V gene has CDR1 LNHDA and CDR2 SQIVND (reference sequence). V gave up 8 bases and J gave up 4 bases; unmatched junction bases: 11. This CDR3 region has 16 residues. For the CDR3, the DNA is TGTGCCAGTCAAAGAGCCGGGGACAGGGGATACAATGAGCAGTTCTTC. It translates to CASQRAGDRGYNEQFF.